This T cell receptor (beta chain) was observed in a study of shared clonotypes between healthy human individuals. Study summary: CD4 naive and CD4 memory each took three plates per donor, while CD8 naive took two and CD8 memory one.

This clone showed up just a few times. CDR3 length: 14 residues. Deletions cut 3 bases from V and 4 bases from J, with 15 bases between. Germline V gene data show CDR1 as GTSNPN and CDR2 as SVGIG (reference sequence). At a deep level, the assay was run. The repertoire was sequenced with immunoSEQ multiplex PCR; TCRdb's copy has only in-frame clones and lacks some. The sample holds nearly 1 million clones, more than 75% seen once. What was sequenced was memory CD4+ T cells sorted from blood. Subset in this sample: CD45RA-negative fraction. The TCR was taken from a man younger than 35 in good health. The chain has TRBV30 and TRBJ1-1, with unresolved D. The chain's CDR3 is CAWSLRNFGTEAFF. The CDR3 region has the DNA TGTGCCTGGAGCTTAAGGAATTTCGGCACTGAAGCTTTCTTT.